The 5 T cell receptor beta chains in this list originate from one sample, sequenced in a study of cytotoxic CD8 clonotypes in ibrutinib-treated CLL. Profiling relied on immunoSEQ multiplex PCR, and the TCRdb table lists in-frame clones only, not all of them. The table includes roughly 63,000 clones, approximately 54% detected once. Sequencing used PBMCs, obtained after 12 months of ibrutinib treatment. The receptors were sampled from a human donor with chronic lymphocytic leukemia.

The rearrangement joins TRBV5-1 to TRBJ2-5; D may be TRBD2 (5 bases). Per germline, CDR1 SGHRS and CDR2 YFSETQ. Deletions cut 0 bases from V and 5 bases from J, with 11 bases between. This CDR3 has 14 amino acids. The CDR3, as DNA: TGCGCCAGCAGCTTGGGCAACGGCGGGGAGACCCAGTACTTC. Protein sequence: CASSLGNGGETQYF.

CDR3 residues: CASSLANYGYTF. In nucleotides, the CDR3 is TGTGCCAGTAGTCTAGCTAACTATGGCTACACCTTC. This chain joins TRBV19 and TRBJ1-2; D gene unclear. CDR3 size: 12 residues. In germline, CDR1 is LNHDA, CDR2 SQIVND (reference sequence). V was clipped by 5 bases and J by 0 bases, with 4 bases between them.

This rearrangement joins TRBV7-8 to TRBJ2-3; 11 bases match TRBD2. V dropped 3 bases and J dropped 3; count of bases not matched to a gene: 5. Germline lookup yields CDR1 SGHVS and CDR2 FQNEAQ. The CDR3 is 16 residues long. As DNA, the CDR3 is TGTGCCAGCAGCTTCTCGACTAGCGGGGTAACAGATACGCAGTATTTT. Residues: CASSFSTSGVTDTQYF.

V usage is TRBV28 and J usage is TRBJ2-3; TRBD1 might be the D (6 bases). V gave up 6 bases and J gave up 5 bases, with 24 bases separating them. There are 17 residues in the CDR3. CDR1 and CDR2 (germline): MDHEN, SYDVKM. CDR3: CASSDPFPGRGGDTQYF. The DNA of the CDR3 is TGTGCCAGCAGCGACCCTTTTCCAGGGCGAGGGGGAGATACGCAGTATTTT. The variable domain in full, with the rest retrieved from reference TRBV28 and TRBJ2-3, is DVKVTQSSRYLVKRTGEKVFLECVQDMDHENMFWYRQDPGLGLRLIYFSYDVKMKEKGDIPEGYSVSREKKERFSLILESASTNQTSMYLCASSDPFPGRGGDTQYFGPGTRLTVL.

The gene calls are TRBV18 and TRBJ2-3; D uncertain. The ends were cut back, 0 bases at V and 6 bases at J, with 4 bases in the middle. CDR3 length: 12 residues. The germline V gene encodes CDR1 KGHSH and CDR2 LQKENI. Written as DNA, the CDR3 is TGTGCCAGCTCACCACCGGGCGATACGCAGTATTTT. The encoded protein is CASSPPGDTQYF. Full variable domain (remainder filled in from reference TRBV18 and TRBJ2-3): NAGVMQNPRHLVRRRGQEARLRCSPMKGHSHVYWYRQLPEEGLKFMVYLQKENIIDESGMPKERFSAEFPKEGPSILRIQQVVRGDSAAYFCASSPPGDTQYFGPGTRLTVL.